Below, 11 T cell receptor beta chains from the same sample are listed, as sequenced in a study of T cells in Graves' hyperthyroidism and ophthalmopathy. TCR beta CDR3 regions were amplified from RNA. The HTBI primer set was used in a first-round RT-PCR of the TCR CDR3. TCRdb redid the calling of the multiplex PCR reads with MiXCR, one entry per CDR3 protein. The repertoire includes nearly 600,000 distinct CDR3 sequences, roughly 14% of them detected once, and 5% to 7% sits in the top ten. The sequenced material came from blood. The receptors were gathered from a woman aged 30 to 39 with Graves' hyperthyroidism that later progressed to Graves' ophthalmopathy.

This clonotype was counted many times. The chain joins TRBV6-2 or TRBV6-3 to TRBJ1-2; TRBD1 might be the D (5 bases). Germline loops: CDR1 MNHEY, CDR2 SVGEGT. The CDR3 consists of 11 residues. The V end lost 6 bases, the J end lost 8 bases, and 10 bases lay between the germline ends. CDR3 residues: CASSTGLGYTF. Here the CDR3 DNA reads TGTGCCAGCAGCACGGGACTCGGCTACACCTTC.

Of note for this clonotype: Since a much larger clone is just one base distant, this may be a read error. The rearrangement joins TRBV12-3 or TRBV12-4 to TRBJ2-7, with 8 bases identical to TRBD2. Losses at the gene ends were 7 bases for V and 7 bases for J; bases not matched to a gene: 12. The CDR3 is 14 residues long. The CDR3 sequence is CASTRAGDSGEQYF. CDR3 nucleotide sequence: TGTGCCAGCACCCGAGCGGGAGACTCGGGAGAGCAGTACTTC.

This clonotype was picked up many times. The V call is TRBV6-1, the J call TRBJ1-1; D is ambiguous. Deletions cut 6 bases from V and 3 bases from J, with 11 bases between. The CDR3 sequence is 13 residues long. The germline CDR1 and CDR2 sequences are MNHNS and SASEGT. The CDR3 is CASSRYRDTEAFF. CDR3 bases: TGTGCCAGCAGCCGTTACAGAGACACTGAAGCTTTCTTT.

This clonotype was seen a handful of times. The V gene is TRBV19, the J gene TRBJ2-6; D is ambiguous. Deletions cut 3 bases from V and 1 base from J, with 7 bases between. The CDR3 consists of 15 residues. Germline CDR1 reads LNHDA; CDR2 reads SQIVND (reference sequence). The CDR3 sequence: CASSIGISGANVLTF. For the CDR3, the DNA is TGTGCCAGTAGTATCGGAATATCTGGGGCCAACGTCCTGACTTTC.

This clonotype was detected many times. This chain links TRBV2 with TRBJ2-6; D remains ambiguous. Germline V lookup: CDR1 SNHLY, CDR2 FYNNEI. The CDR3 has 12 residues. V lost 6 bases and J 14 bases, leaving 14 bases between the germline ends. CDR3 sequence: CASRVVGNFLTF. CDR3 DNA sequence: TGTGCCAGCAGAGTCGTGGGGAACTTCCTGACTTTC.

The chain couples TRBV6-1 to TRBJ1-1; no clear D gene. The V end was cut by 5 bases, the J end by 1 base, with 8 bases between. Germline CDR1 reads MNHNS; CDR2 reads SASEGT. This CDR3 comprises 13 residues. The CDR3 spells CASSYTKNTEAFF. In DNA form, the CDR3 reads TGTGCCAGCAGTTATACCAAGAACACTGAAGCTTTCTTT.

This clonotype has at least ten counts. V and J are TRBV14 and TRBJ1-1, with TRBD1 identical over 8 bases. Per the germline V gene, CDR1 is SGHDN and CDR2 is FVKESK. This CDR3 is 16 amino acids long. V shed 4 bases and J 0 bases; nucleotides not matched to a gene: 7. The CDR3 DNA sequence: TGTGCCAGCAGCCGCGGGACAGGACTTGTGAACACTGAAGCTTTCTTT. As protein: CASSRGTGLVNTEAFF.

Comments on this clonotype: A junction boundary mismatches the germline segment, possibly from a read error. The J gene is TRBJ1-2, the V gene TRBV28, with D unclear. CDR3 length equals 10 residues. CDR1 and CDR2 from the germline V gene are MDHEN and SYDVKM. CDR3 DNA: TGTGCCGGCAGCTCATATGGCTACACCTTC. Its translation is CAGSSYGYTF.

Many counts were recorded for this clonotype. The chain links TRBV27 to TRBJ1-1; D remains ambiguous. This CDR3 has 18 amino acids. Trimming removed 1 base at V and 1 base at J, with 19 bases between. Per the germline V gene, CDR1 is MNHEY and CDR2 is SMNVEV (reference sequence). CDR3 in amino acids: CASSLYNGKRVRNTEAFF. CDR3 DNA sequence: TGTGCCAGCAGTTTATATAACGGCAAAAGGGTGAGGAACACTGAAGCTTTCTTT.

In this sample, this clonotype turned up many times. V gene TRBV12-3 or TRBV12-4 combines with J gene TRBJ2-7; TRBD1 agrees at 7 bases. The CDR3 runs 16 residues. J was trimmed by 2 bases and V by 6 bases; bases with no gene match: 13. Here the CDR3 reads CASSPADRVGAYEQYF. The CDR3 DNA is TGTGCCAGCAGCCCAGCCGACAGGGTTGGGGCCTACGAGCAGTACTTC.

The table lists this clonotype with many counts. This sequence joins TRBV11-3 and TRBJ2-1; 10 bases fit TRBD2. CDR1 and CDR2 from the germline V gene are SGHNT and YENEEA. J gave up 8 bases and V 1 base, and 11 bases lay outside the gene matches. The CDR3 has 17 amino acids. The CDR3 DNA sequence: TGTGCCAGCAGCTTAGTGACTAGCGGGTCCCCCGGAGATGAGCAGTTCTTC. It is translated as CASSLVTSGSPGDEQFF.